These T cell receptor beta chains were read from a single sample in a study of OX40 agonist ivuxolimab in advanced cancers. The assay was immunoSEQ multiplex PCR, and TCRdb's table has in-frame clones only and misses some. Among some 81,000 clones listed, 80% to 90% were seen once. Here the sequenced sample was CD4+ or CD8+ T cells sorted from blood, taken in a trial of the OX40 agonist ivuxolimab. The source is an adult with an advanced solid tumor such as melanoma, head and neck, liver or kidney cancer. CDR3s include the opening cysteine and the closing phenylalanine or tryptophan. A D gene is named only where the DNA matches it firmly. Size tells how often a clone was seen (once, few, many) or the class of an expanded clone, and some rows leave it out.

V	D	J	size	DNA	CDR3
TRBV19	TRBD2	TRBJ2-2	-	TGTGCCAGTAGTAGGAATCTGCGGGGGGTGAACACCGGGGAGCTGTTTTTT	CASSRNLRGVNTGELFF
TRBV28	TRBD1	TRBJ1-2	-	TGTGCCAGCAGTCCCGGACAGGCTGTTAACTATGGCTACACCTTC	CASSPGQAVNYGYTF
TRBV6-5	TRBD1	TRBJ2-7	-	TGTGCCAGCTCCGGACAGGGCTCCTACGAGCAGTACTTC	CASSGQGSYEQYF
TRBV30	TRBD1	TRBJ1-3	-	TGTGCCTGTTCAGGGGGCACTGGAAACACCATATATTTT	CACSGGTGNTIYF
TRBV7-3	-	TRBJ2-3	-	TGTGCCAGCAGCTTCGGGGCTCCCCCAGATACGCAGTATTTT	CASSFGAPPDTQYF
TRBV5-1	-	TRBJ1-5	-	TGCGCCAGCAGCTTGGGAGGGCGCGGTCAGCCCCAGCATTTT	CASSLGGRGQPQHF
TRBV28	-	TRBJ1-1	-	TGTGCCAGCAGTCCCGCGGGACTCAACACTGAAGCTTTCTTT	CASSPAGLNTEAFF
TRBV19	-	TRBJ2-7	-	TGTGCCAGTAGTATGGCAGCCAGCTCCTACGAGCAGTACTTC	CASSMAASSYEQYF
TRBV14	TRBD2	TRBJ2-3	-	TGTGCCAGCAGCCTAGCGGGGGGGCCCACAGATACGCAGTATTTT	CASSLAGGPTDTQYF
TRBV2	-	TRBJ1-1	-	TGTGCCAGCAGCGATACCACAGGGTTGATAGCTTTCTTT	CASSDTTGLIAFF
TRBV6-6	-	TRBJ2-3	few	TGTGCCAGCAGTTACACCCAGGACACAGATACGCAGTATTTT	CASSYTQDTDTQYF
TRBV5-6	TRBD1	TRBJ2-3	-	TGTGCCAGCAGCTCGTATGGACAGGGGGCGACAGATACGCAGTATTTT	CASSSYGQGATDTQYF
TRBV5-4	-	TRBJ1-2	-	TGTGCCAGCAGCTTGGGTGGGGCTGGCTACACCTTC	CASSLGGAGYTF